The 28 T cell receptor beta chains reported below all come from one sample, sequenced in a study of blood T cell repertoires in COVID-19. The assay was immunoSEQ multiplex PCR, and TCRdb's table has in-frame clones only and misses some. The sample shows around 250,000 clones, 85% to 90% of them seen only once. Sequenced material: peripheral blood. Receptors were obtained from a woman in her thirties or forties who had recovered from COVID-19.

This clone was observed many times. The gene calls are TRBV2 and TRBJ2-7; D unclear. This CDR3 is built from 13 residues. The V gene lost 10 bases and the J gene lost 5 bases, with 18 bases spanning the gap. Germline V lookup: CDR1 SNHLY, CDR2 FYNNEI. In DNA, the CDR3 is TGTGCCACCTCCCTTTGGGCCTCGGACGAGCAGTACTTC. It yields the protein CATSLWASDEQYF.

The V and J genes are TRBV19 and TRBJ1-2, with 9 bases fitting TRBD1. CDR1 is LNHDA and CDR2 is SQIVND in the germline V gene (reference sequence). The CDR3 runs to 13 residues. The ends lost 5 bases at V and 4 bases at J; junction bases unmatched: 2. In DNA form, the CDR3 reads TGTGCCAGTAGTCGGACAGGGGTCTATGGCTACACCTTC. Translating gives CASSRTGVYGYTF.

The rearrangement links TRBV10-3 to TRBJ2-3; TRBD2 matches at 8 bases. Looked up from germline, CDR1 is ENHRY and CDR2 is SYGVKD. This CDR3 spans 19 amino acids. The V and J ends lost 3 bases and 0 bases, in that order; junction bases with no gene match: 14. Here the CDR3 reads CAISDPIAGPGISTDTQYF. CDR3 coding DNA: TGTGCCATCAGTGACCCAATAGCGGGGCCGGGGATCAGCACAGATACGCAGTATTTT.

This clone was seen once. The V and J genes are TRBV5-5 and TRBJ1-3; D not resolved. This CDR3 has 16 amino acids. V shed 4 bases and J shed 1 base, with 15 bases lying between them. Germline V lookup: CDR1 SGHKS, CDR2 YYEKEE (reference sequence). CDR3 amino acids: CASSPDRSWSGNTIYF. The CDR3 DNA sequence: TGTGCCAGCAGCCCCGACCGTAGCTGGTCTGGAAACACCATATATTTT.

The rearrangement uses TRBV20-1 and TRBJ2-3, with TRBD2 identical over 7 bases. This CDR3 is 11 amino acids long. CDR1 and CDR2 from the germline V gene are DFQATT and SNEGSKA (reference sequence). The CDR3 loop reads CSGGRADTQYF. CDR3 DNA sequence: TGCAGCGGGGGGAGGGCAGATACGCAGTATTTT.

V gene TRBV4-1 combines with J gene TRBJ1-3, with 9 bases fitting TRBD1. In germline, CDR1 is MGHRA, CDR2 YSYEKL. With V trimmed by 5 bases and J by 8 bases, 7 bases remained unmatched. This CDR3 has 14 amino acids. CDR3 DNA sequence: TGCGCCAGCAGCTCCCGGGACAGGGCGGACACCATATATTTT. Protein: CASSSRDRADTIYF.

The genes are TRBV6-6 and TRBJ1-2; tentatively, D is TRBD1 (6 bases). Trimming took off 10 bases at V and 4 bases at J, with 19 bases between the two ends. This CDR3 region has 14 residues. Germline lookup yields CDR1 MNHNY and CDR2 SVGAGI (reference sequence). The CDR3 sequence is CATIGGASSYGYTF. The DNA of the CDR3 is TGTGCCACTATCGGGGGGGCAAGTAGCTATGGCTACACCTTC.

The gene calls are TRBV23-1 and TRBJ2-1; D remains ambiguous. TRBV23-1 falls under the ORF class, with uncertain function. The CDR3 spans 14 residues. The V end was cut by 8 bases, the J end by 4 bases, with 15 bases between. This chain's CDR3 is CASLWLQKYNEQFF. In DNA form, the CDR3 reads TGCGCCAGCCTCTGGCTCCAGAAATACAATGAGCAGTTCTTC.

The chain recombines TRBV6-1 with TRBJ1-1; no reliable D call. There are 11 residues in the CDR3. Trimming removed 7 bases from V and 12 bases from J, with 15 bases in between. The germline CDR1 and CDR2 sequences are MNHNS and SASEGT. The CDR3: CASTDSAVSFF. The CDR3 nucleotides are TGTGCCAGCACCGACTCAGCAGTTTCTTTCTTT.

This chain connects TRBV5-1 to TRBJ1-2, with TRBD1 as a possible D gene (5 bases). The V and J ends lost 1 base and 0 bases respectively, with 10 bases between them. Germline V gene data show CDR1 as SGHRS and CDR2 as YFSETQ. CDR3 length: 15 residues. CDR3 sequence reads: CASSLLGGANYGYTF. The CDR3 DNA follows: TGCGCCAGCAGCTTGTTGGGGGGAGCTAACTATGGCTACACCTTC.

The V gene is TRBV19, the J gene TRBJ2-2; TRBD2 matches 8 bases. V shed 5 bases, J shed 4 bases, and the junction held 9 bases outside the gene matches. CDR1 is LNHDA, CDR2 SQIVND, per germline (reference sequence). The CDR3 length is 16 residues. CDR3 nucleotides: TGTGCCAGTAGTCCCCTTAGCGGGAAAATCACCGGGGAGCTGTTTTTT. It translates to CASSPLSGKITGELFF.

This rearrangement joins TRBV29-1 to TRBJ1-1; D may be TRBD1 (6 bases). V was cut by 7 bases and J by 4 bases, with 16 bases left in between. CDR3 length: 13 residues. The V gene's germline CDR1 is SQVTM and CDR2 ANQGSEA. Here the CDR3 DNA reads TGCAGCGCCAAGAGACAGGACCCCACTGAAGCTTTCTTT. This sequence encodes CSAKRQDPTEAFF.

DNA of the CDR3: TGCAGCGTTGAAGGGGACAGGTCCTACGAGCAGTACTTC. Encoded protein: CSVEGDRSYEQYF. The V gene is TRBV29-1, the J gene TRBJ2-7; 8 bases map to TRBD1. Trimming cost V 1 base and J 1 base; bases outside gene matches: 0. Germline values: CDR1 SQVTM, CDR2 ANQGSEA. The CDR3 sequence is 13 residues long.

This chain connects TRBV11-2 to TRBJ1-5; no clear D gene. CDR3 length: 13 amino acids. The V gene's germline CDR1 is SGHAT and CDR2 FQNNGV. Deletions cut 1 base from V and 7 bases from J, with 8 bases between. In DNA form, the CDR3 reads TGTGCCAGCAGCTTAGGAGCGGAGCAGCCCCAGCATTTT. Residues: CASSLGAEQPQHF.

The chain has TRBV9 and TRBJ2-1; 8 bases match TRBD2. Germline CDR1 is SGDLS and CDR2 is YYNGEE. The junction had 13 bases not matched to a gene; V was cut back by 0 bases and J by 8 bases. CDR3 length: 17 amino acids. The CDR3 nucleotides are TGTGCCAGCAGCGTAGTGGTAATGAGCGGGAGTCGGGATGAGCAGTTCTTC. The encoded protein is CASSVVVMSGSRDEQFF.

This chain joins TRBV5-1 and TRBJ2-5; 9 bases match TRBD1. CDR1 is SGHRS, CDR2 YFSETQ, per germline. There are 16 residues in the CDR3. Trimming took 0 bases from V and 2 from J; bases not matched to a gene: 5. The CDR3, as DNA: TGCGCCAGCAGCTTGGGGGACAGGGCGAATCAAGAGACCCAGTACTTC. This encodes CASSLGDRANQETQYF.

V and J are TRBV24-1 and TRBJ2-1; maybe TRBD1 (5 bases). CDR3 length equals 16 residues. Germline CDR1 is KGHDR and CDR2 is SFDVKD. V dropped 5 bases and J dropped 5 bases, with 18 bases sitting between them. CDR3 sequence reads: CATSAPNPNRHNEQFF. Here the CDR3 DNA reads TGTGCCACCAGTGCCCCCAACCCTAACAGGCACAATGAGCAGTTCTTC.

The chain carries TRBV19 and TRBJ2-7; tentative D call: TRBD2 (7 bases). Germline-derived CDR1 and CDR2 are LNHDA and SQIVND (reference sequence). This CDR3 is 14 amino acids long. V was pared by 9 bases and J by 6 bases, with 21 bases between. CDR3 region: CARGAGLVVSEQYV. CDR3 nucleotides: TGTGCCAGGGGGGCCGGACTAGTTGTTTCCGAGCAGTACGTC.

This chain links TRBV5-6 with TRBJ1-1; TRBD1 might be the D (6 bases). V shed 4 bases and J shed 0 bases, with 16 bases lying between them. Per the germline V gene, CDR1 is SGHDT and CDR2 is YYEEEE. The CDR3 spans 16 residues. The CDR3 DNA follows: TGTGCCAGCAGCAAGGGGAGGGGGTGGATGAACACTGAAGCTTTCTTT. Amino acid sequence: CASSKGRGWMNTEAFF.

The V gene is TRBV21-1, the J gene TRBJ1-2. TRBV21-1 is shown as a pseudogene. This CDR3 contains 16 residues. The CDR3 DNA follows: TGTGCCAGCAGCAAACCCCGTGTAGGAGGAAAGGATGGCTACACCTTC. It specifies CASSKPRVGGKDGYTF.

The chain links TRBV24-1 to TRBJ2-5, with 12 bases identical to TRBD2. The CDR3 loop spans 16 amino acids. V lost 4 bases, J lost 3 bases, and 5 bases stayed unmatched. Germline V gene lookup returns CDR1 KGHDR and CDR2 SFDVKD. The CDR3, as DNA: TGTGCCACCAGTGACCCCCTAGCGGGGGGGAAAGAGACCCAGTACTTC. Its protein is CATSDPLAGGKETQYF.

The chain recombines TRBV2 with TRBJ2-5; 7 nucleotides align to TRBD1. The CDR3 has 14 amino acids. V lost 8 bases and J lost 1; bases outside the gene matches: 7. Germline V lookup: CDR1 SNHLY, CDR2 FYNNEI. The DNA of the CDR3 is TGTGCCAGCTATAGACAGGGTCCCCAAGAGACCCAGTACTTC. Protein product: CASYRQGPQETQYF.

V and J are TRBV9 and TRBJ1-2, with a tentative D call TRBD1 (5 bases). The germline V and J ends were trimmed by 2 bases and 8 bases, with 10 bases remaining between them. Germline CDR1 SGDLS, CDR2 YYNGEE. The CDR3 is made up of 12 amino acids. CDR3 sequence: CASSVQGGGYTF. The DNA of the CDR3 is TGTGCCAGCAGCGTCCAGGGCGGCGGCTACACCTTC.

The V call is TRBV2, the J call TRBJ1-2; D is unclear. V was pared by 2 bases and J by 3 bases, with 7 bases between. Germline V CDR1 and CDR2: SNHLY, FYNNEI. The CDR3 has 13 amino acids. The CDR3 is CASSEMRHYGYTF. The CDR3 nucleotides read TGTGCCAGCAGTGAAATGAGGCACTATGGCTACACCTTC.

CDR3 amino acids: CASSPQWGSGKSTDTQYF. As DNA, the CDR3 is TGTGCCAGCAGCCCTCAATGGGGTAGCGGGAAGAGCACAGATACGCAGTATTTT. The chain joins TRBV9 to TRBJ2-3, with 8 bases identical to TRBD2. J gave up 0 bases and V 4 bases, and 13 bases lay outside the gene matches. The CDR3 extends over 18 amino acids. Germline loops: CDR1 SGDLS, CDR2 YYNGEE.

This chain joins TRBV11-2 and TRBJ1-2, with D perhaps TRBD1 (5 bases). The CDR3 spans 15 residues. Germline V gives CDR1 SGHAT, CDR2 FQNNGV. V was pared by 0 bases and J by 4 bases, with 12 bases between. The CDR3 loop reads CASSLDLGGSYGYTF. CDR3 coding DNA: TGTGCCAGCAGCTTAGATCTCGGGGGTTCCTATGGCTACACCTTC.

The rearrangement joins TRBV2 to TRBJ2-3; TRBD2 matches at 12 bases. This CDR3 spans 15 amino acids. CDR1 is SNHLY and CDR2 is FYNNEI in the germline V gene. The J segment lost 4 bases and the V segment lost 6 bases, leaving 5 bases of the junction unmatched. As DNA, the CDR3 is TGTGCCAGCAGCCTACTAGCGGGAGGACCAGATACGCAGTATTTT. Translated: CASSLLAGGPDTQYF.

The J gene is TRBJ1-4, the V gene TRBV30; 7 bases align to TRBD1. V lost 0 bases and J lost 8; bases outside the gene matches: 12. Germline V CDR1 and CDR2: GTSNPN, SVGIG (reference sequence). There are 16 residues in the CDR3. The CDR3 sequence is CAWSVQGFGNSEKLFF. CDR3 bases: TGTGCCTGGAGTGTACAGGGGTTCGGGAATAGCGAAAAACTGTTTTTT. Supplemented by reference TRBV30 and TRBJ1-4, the full variable domain reads SQTIHQWPATLVQPVGSPLSLECTVEGTSNPNLYWYRQAAGRGLQLLFYSVGIGQISSEVPQNLSASRPQDRQFILSSKKLLLSDSGFYLCAWSVQGFGNSEKLFFGSGTQLSVL.